This T cell receptor (beta chain) was captured in a study of cytomegalovirus exposure and HLA in healthy donors. General study findings and limits: For most subjects, TCR beta sequences were reported to predict HLA-A and HLA-B alleles with accuracy. The availability of immune exposure information extended only to CMV serostatus. In a later analysis, TCR association rates varied by HLA locus: DRB1 most, HLA-C fewest.

This clone turned up a few times. Its antigen is undetermined. Other DNA sequences in this sample translate to the same CDR3. The PCR employed 60 Vbeta primers together with 13 Jbeta primers. In the source study's methods: Later, roughly 86 million unique TCR beta chains were counted in an analysis, and roughly 11 million of them were shared. TCRdb's table, derived via immunoSEQ multiplex PCR, lists solely in-frame clones and lacks some. Clone size and V and J calls were adopted from that table, with D and trimming inferred from the DNA. The sample shows about 100,000 clones, 75% of them seen only once. Looked up from germline, CDR1 is LNHDA and CDR2 is SQIVND (reference sequence). J was trimmed by 5 bases and V by 4 bases; bases with no gene match: 5. The CDR3 consists of 15 residues.

The source is a man aged 45-60 years in good health and CMV-seronegative. The rearrangement joins TRBV19 to TRBJ2-1, with 10 bases aligning to TRBD1. The sample taken for sequencing was PBMCs. As DNA, the CDR3 is TGTGCCAGTAGTACTGACAGGGGGCGGAACAATGAGCAGTTCTTC. It translates to CASSTDRGRNNEQFF.